The rows below give T cell receptor beta chains drawn from one sample of a study of blood T cell repertoires in COVID-19. Profiling relied on immunoSEQ multiplex PCR, and the TCRdb table lists in-frame clones only, not all of them. The table has 150,000 to 200,000 clones, roughly 76% seen once. Sequences were obtained from peripheral blood. Receptors were obtained from a woman of 80 years or more with COVID-19, enrolled during active disease. Each CDR3 is given with its conserved first and last residue. A D gene is named only where the DNA matches it firmly. Not every row has a clone size; where given, it reads once, few, many or a size class.

J | V | size | D | DNA | CDR3
TRBJ1-2 | TRBV6-9 | few | NA | TGTGCCAACCGGGGGGCCAACTATGGCTACACCTTC | CANRGANYGYTF
TRBJ1-2 | TRBV7-2 | NA | TRBD1 | TGTGCCAGCAGCCAAGCAGGGGGCGGCTATGGCTACACCTTC | CASSQAGGGYGYTF
TRBJ2-5 | TRBV3-1/TRBV3-2 | NA | NA | TGTGCCAGCAGCCCATTCGCCGGGAAAGAGACCCAGTACTTC | CASSPFAGKETQYF
TRBJ1-1 | TRBV10-3 | once | NA | TGTGCCATCAAGGGCAGGGAGGTCACTGAAGCTTTCTTT | CAIKGREVTEAFF
TRBJ2-7 | TRBV5-1 | NA | TRBD1 | TGCGCCAGCAGCCAAGACAGGGGTTTTTCCTACGAGCAGTACTTC | CASSQDRGFSYEQYF
TRBJ2-1 | TRBV5-5 | NA | TRBD1 | TGTGCCAGCAGCGCCGACAGGGAAAGTCTTGAGCAGTTCTTC | CASSADRESLEQFF
TRBJ2-7 | TRBV7-9 | NA | NA | TGTGCCAGCAGCTTCGGTCCCTCCTACGAGCAGTACTTC | CASSFGPSYEQYF
TRBJ1-4 | TRBV10-3 | NA | NA | TGTGCCATCAGTGACAGGGGTCTGGCTAATGAAAAACTGTTTTTT | CAISDRGLANEKLFF
TRBJ2-1 | TRBV7-9 | NA | TRBD2 | TGTGCCAGCAGCTTAGGGTCTAGCGGGAGGGCTCTCTACAATGAGCAGTTCTTC | CASSLGSSGRALYNEQFF
TRBJ2-7 | TRBV11-2 | NA | NA | TGTGCCAGCAGCTTAGAAAGGGGGAAGGGGTACGAGCAGTACTTC | CASSLERGKGYEQYF